The rows below give T cell receptor beta chains drawn from one sample of a study of blood T cell repertoires in COVID-19. The table came from immunoSEQ multiplex PCR; TCRdb's copy has only in-frame clones and leaves some out. The sample lists 50,000 to 75,000 clones, approximately 80% occurring once. The sample consisted of peripheral blood. These receptors came from a man in his sixties with acute or convalescent COVID-19. The CDR3 runs from the conserved cysteine through the conserved F or W. The order of the fields is clone size, D gene, V gene, J gene, CDR3 DNA, CDR3 protein. D genes are given only for firm matches. For some rows the clone size is stated as once, few or many, or as a class when expanded; others skip it.

-	TRBD1	TRBV6-2/TRBV6-3	TRBJ2-5	TGTGCCAGCAGGTACAGGGGGCTGGAGACCCAGTACTTC	CASRYRGLETQYF
-	-	TRBV6-1	TRBJ1-5	TGTGCCAGCAGTGAAACACTTATAAGGGGTGGCGATCAGCCCCAGCATTTT	CASSETLIRGGDQPQHF
-	-	TRBV19	TRBJ1-1	TGTGCCAGTAGTGTTACTGTCATGAACACTGAAGCTTTCTTT	CASSVTVMNTEAFF
-	TRBD1	TRBV2	TRBJ1-2	TGTGCCAGCACTAGACAACAGGGGCATTATGGCTACACCTTC	CASTRQQGHYGYTF
-	-	TRBV7-2	TRBJ1-2	TGTGCCAGCAGCTTCGGGTCGAAGAAGCGAAGCTATGGCTACACCTTC	CASSFGSKKRSYGYTF
-	TRBD2	TRBV5-4	TRBJ2-1	TGTGCCAGCAGCCCGGGACTAGCGGGCTCCTACAATGAGCAGTTCTTC	CASSPGLAGSYNEQFF
once	-	TRBV2	TRBJ2-7	TGTGCCAGCAGTGAACCCAGCTACGAGCAGTACTTC	CASSEPSYEQYF
-	TRBD1	TRBV25-1	TRBJ1-2	TGTGCCAGCAGTGAGTCGGACAGGGAACGTGGCTACACCTTC	CASSESDRERGYTF
-	TRBD1	TRBV7-2	TRBJ1-1	TGTGCCAGCAGTCGGGACAGGGTCGACACTGAAGCTTTCTTT	CASSRDRVDTEAFF
-	TRBD1	TRBV18	TRBJ2-5	TGTGCCAGCTCACCACCCAGGGGGCGGCAAGAGACCCAGTACTTC	CASSPPRGRQETQYF
once	-	TRBV28	TRBJ1-2	TGTGCCAGCAGTTTATGGGTAGGAGGGGACTATGGCTACACCTTC	CASSLWVGGDYGYTF
-	-	TRBV27	TRBJ2-7	TGTGCCAGCAGTCCCCTAACCGGGATCACTACCTCCTACGAGCAGTACTTC	CASSPLTGITTSYEQYF
-	TRBD1	TRBV29-1	TRBJ1-5	TGCAGCGTGGGACAGAGTAGCAATCAGCCCCAGCATTTT	CSVGQSSNQPQHF
-	-	TRBV7-8	TRBJ1-4	TGTGCCAGCAGCCGCAGGACAGCTAATGAAAAACTGTTTTTT	CASSRRTANEKLFF
-	-	TRBV6-6	TRBJ2-4	TGTGCCAGCAGTCACACCCCTCCGGGAGGGGGCAAGAACATTCAGTACTTC	CASSHTPPGGGKNIQYF
-	-	TRBV10-3	TRBJ1-6	TGTGCCATCAGTCCACAGGGTTACAATTCACCCCTCCACTTT	CAISPQGYNSPLHF
-	TRBD2	TRBV7-3	TRBJ2-1	TGTGCCAGCAGCGAGATAGCGGGAGGGTGGTATGAGCAGTTCTTC	CASSEIAGGWYEQFF
-	TRBD1	TRBV7-9	TRBJ1-5	TGTGCCAGCAGCCATCTAGGCCAGGGGGGCAATCAGCCCCAGCATTTT	CASSHLGQGGNQPQHF
-	-	TRBV6-5	TRBJ1-2	TGTGCCAGCAGTTACAAGTCAGTCTATGGCTACACCTTC	CASSYKSVYGYTF
-	-	TRBV7-2	TRBJ1-2	TGTGCCAGCAGCTTAGGGTTAGTCTATGGCTACACCTTC	CASSLGLVYGYTF
-	-	TRBV5-6	TRBJ1-5	TGTGCCAGCAGCTTGGGGCACTATAATCAGCCCCAGCATTTT	CASSLGHYNQPQHF
-	-	TRBV25-1	TRBJ1-1	TGTGCCAGCATCCTGAGTGAGAGCACTGAAGCTTTCTTT	CASILSESTEAFF
-	-	TRBV2	TRBJ2-1	TGTGCCAGCGCCCGAATTTCCGGGCGAGGGGAGCAGTTCTTC	CASARISGRGEQFF
-	-	TRBV5-6	TRBJ1-2	TGTGCCAGCAGCTTGGAACGGGGGACGGGCGGCTACACCTTC	CASSLERGTGGYTF
-	-	TRBV10-2	TRBJ2-5	TGCGCCAGCAGTTCACACAGGGTTGGGCCCCAAGAGACCCAGTACTTC	CASSSHRVGPQETQYF
-	TRBD2	TRBV10-3	TRBJ2-3	TGTGCCATCAGCCCCGGGACTAGCGGGAGAGGGGCAGATACGCAGTATTTT	CAISPGTSGRGADTQYF
-	-	TRBV19	TRBJ1-3	TGTGCCAGTAGTCGTGCGGTCGCTGGAAACACCATATATTTT	CASSRAVAGNTIYF
-	-	TRBV11-2	TRBJ1-2	TGTGCCAGCAGCTTAGACAGTCCTAACTATGGCTACACCTTC	CASSLDSPNYGYTF
-	TRBD1	TRBV5-4	TRBJ2-5	TGTGCCAGCAGCCCAACCCGCACAACAGGGGCTGGAGAGACCCAGTACTTC	CASSPTRTTGAGETQYF
-	-	TRBV7-3	TRBJ1-1	TGTGCCAGCAGCTTAATAGGGCGGGAGGGAGCTTTCTTT	CASSLIGREGAFF
many	TRBD1	TRBV19	TRBJ1-2	TGTGCCAGTGACGACAGGGGGCATCGGGGCTACACCTTC	CASDDRGHRGYTF
-	-	TRBV7-2	TRBJ2-7	TGTGCCAGCAGCTTAAACCTACCTCCTAGCTACGAGCAGTACTTC	CASSLNLPPSYEQYF
-	-	TRBV29-1	TRBJ1-4	TGCAGCGTTGAACACGGTAATGAAAAACTGTTTTTT	CSVEHGNEKLFF
-	-	TRBV29-1	TRBJ2-7	TGCAGCGTTGAAGATCCGACACGGGGTGAGCAGTACTTC	CSVEDPTRGEQYF
-	TRBD1	TRBV2	TRBJ1-6	TGTGCCAGCAGGGACAGGGGGTTTTTGAATTCACCCCTCCACTTT	CASRDRGFLNSPLHF
once	TRBD2	TRBV5-4	TRBJ2-7	TGTGCCAGCAGCCTAGCGGGAGGAGAGCAGTACTTC	CASSLAGGEQYF
-	-	TRBV6-5	TRBJ2-7	TGTGCCAGCCGCAGGGATCGCGAGCAGTACTTC	CASRRDREQYF
-	TRBD1	TRBV19	TRBJ1-5	TGTGCCAGCTTACAGGGGCTCGATCAGCCCCAGCATTTT	CASLQGLDQPQHF
-	-	TRBV3-1/TRBV3-2	TRBJ1-6	TGTGCCAGCAGCCGGGGGACTCAGTCTTACTCACCCCTCCACTTT	CASSRGTQSYSPLHF
-	TRBD2	TRBV7-9	TRBJ2-7	TGTGCCAGCAGCTTAGCCGGGACTAGTCTGACCTACGAGCAGTACTTC	CASSLAGTSLTYEQYF
-	-	TRBV28	TRBJ2-1	TGTGCCAGCAGTTTGACGGGAGCCTCCTACAATGAGCAGTTCTTC	CASSLTGASYNEQFF
-	-	TRBV5-6	TRBJ2-2	TGTGCCAGCAGCTCGGGTTCCACCGGGGAGCTGTTTTTT	CASSSGSTGELFF
-	-	TRBV28	TRBJ2-7	TGTGCCAGCAGTTTGGTAGCGGGCTTGGGGGCTATGGACTACGAGCAGTACTTC	CASSLVAGLGAMDYEQYF
-	-	TRBV5-1	TRBJ1-2	TGCGCCAGCAGCTTGGGCCAGGCGGGGAACGGCTACACCTTC	CASSLGQAGNGYTF
once	-	TRBV7-9	TRBJ1-1	TGTGCCAGCAGCTATACTACTGAAGCTTTCTTT	CASSYTTEAFF
once	-	TRBV25-1	TRBJ2-3	TGTGCCAGCAGTCATACCCGGGGGTCCACAGATACGCAGTATTTT	CASSHTRGSTDTQYF